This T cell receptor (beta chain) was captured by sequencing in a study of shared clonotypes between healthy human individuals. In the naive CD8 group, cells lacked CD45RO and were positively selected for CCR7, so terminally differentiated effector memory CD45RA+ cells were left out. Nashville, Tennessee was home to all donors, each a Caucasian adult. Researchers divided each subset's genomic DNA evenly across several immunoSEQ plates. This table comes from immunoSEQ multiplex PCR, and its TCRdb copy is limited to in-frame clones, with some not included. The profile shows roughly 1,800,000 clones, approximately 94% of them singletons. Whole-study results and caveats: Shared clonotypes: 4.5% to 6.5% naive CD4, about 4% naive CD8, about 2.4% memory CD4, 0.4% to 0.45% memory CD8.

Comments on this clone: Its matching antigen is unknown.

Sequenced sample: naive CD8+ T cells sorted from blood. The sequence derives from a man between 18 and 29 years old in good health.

The DNA for the CDR3 is TGCGCCAGCAGCTGGCCGGGAGAGAGCTACGAGCAGTACTTC. Its protein is CASSWPGESYEQYF. The rearrangement joins TRBV5-1 to TRBJ2-7, with D perhaps matching TRBD2 (6 bases). The V end was cut by 3 bases, the J end by 3 bases, with 13 bases between. Per the germline V gene, CDR1 is SGHRS and CDR2 is YFSETQ. The CDR3 length is 14 residues.